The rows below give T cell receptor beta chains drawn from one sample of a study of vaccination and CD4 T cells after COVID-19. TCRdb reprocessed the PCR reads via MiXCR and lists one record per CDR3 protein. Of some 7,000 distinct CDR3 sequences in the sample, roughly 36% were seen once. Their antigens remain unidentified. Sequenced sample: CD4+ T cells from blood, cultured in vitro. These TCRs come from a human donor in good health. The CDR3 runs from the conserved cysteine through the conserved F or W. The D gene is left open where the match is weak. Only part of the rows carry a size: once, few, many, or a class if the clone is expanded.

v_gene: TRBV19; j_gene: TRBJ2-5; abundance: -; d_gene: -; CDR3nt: TGTGCCAGTAGTGTTGTTGGGCGTGAGACCCAGTACTTC; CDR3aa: CASSVVGRETQYF
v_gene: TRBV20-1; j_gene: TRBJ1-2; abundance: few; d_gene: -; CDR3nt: TGCAGTGCTACCTCCCCAGGGGAAGTCTATGGCTACACCTTC; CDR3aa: CSATSPGEVYGYTF
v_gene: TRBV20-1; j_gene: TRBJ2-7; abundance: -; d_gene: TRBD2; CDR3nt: TGCAGTGCAGACCTCCTAGCGGGGGGGGGTGAGCAGTACTTC; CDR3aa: CSADLLAGGGEQYF
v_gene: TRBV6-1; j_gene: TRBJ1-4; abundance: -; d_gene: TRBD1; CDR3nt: TGTGCCAGCAGGGACAGGGGTCTGAATGAAAAACTGTTTTTT; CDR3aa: CASRDRGLNEKLFF
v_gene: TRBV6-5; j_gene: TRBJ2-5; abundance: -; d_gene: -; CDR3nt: TGTGCCAGCAGTTACGGTCCACAAGAGACCCAGTACTTC; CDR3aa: CASSYGPQETQYF
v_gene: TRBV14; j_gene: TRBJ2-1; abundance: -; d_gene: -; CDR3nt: TGTGCCAGCAGGCACGGGACAAGGAATTACAATGAGCAGTTCTTC; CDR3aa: CASRHGTRNYNEQFF
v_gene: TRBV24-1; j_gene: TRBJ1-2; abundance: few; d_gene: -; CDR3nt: TGTGCCACCAGTGATCTTGGACAGAACTATGGCTACACCTTC; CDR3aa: CATSDLGQNYGYTF
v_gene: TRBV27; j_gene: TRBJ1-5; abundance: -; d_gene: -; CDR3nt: TGTGCCAGCAGTCTATACGACAGTTACCAGCCCCAGCATTTT; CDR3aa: CASSLYDSYQPQHF
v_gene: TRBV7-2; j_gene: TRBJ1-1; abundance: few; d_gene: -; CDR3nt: TGTGCCAGCAGCTTAAGGCAGATGAACACTGAAGCTTTCTTT; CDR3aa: CASSLRQMNTEAFF
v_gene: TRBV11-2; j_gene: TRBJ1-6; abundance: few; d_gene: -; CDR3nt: TGTGCCAGCAGCCCCAGGTGGTTGGCAGGGCCTCCTTCACCCCTCCACTTT; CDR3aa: CASSPRWLAGPPSPLHF
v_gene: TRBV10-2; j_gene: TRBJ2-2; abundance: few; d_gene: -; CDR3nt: TGCGCCAGCAATCCGACCCCGGGGGGGGAGCTGTTTTTT; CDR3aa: CASNPTPGGELFF
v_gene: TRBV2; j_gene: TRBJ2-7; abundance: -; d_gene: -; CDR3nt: TGTGCCAGCAGGGGGGGTTACGACTACGAGCAGTACTTC; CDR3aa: CASRGGYDYEQYF
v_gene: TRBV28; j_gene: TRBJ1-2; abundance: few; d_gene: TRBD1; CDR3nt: TGTGCCAGCAGTTCCCAGGGGGGTCCGGATTATGGCTACACCTTC; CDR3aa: CASSSQGGPDYGYTF
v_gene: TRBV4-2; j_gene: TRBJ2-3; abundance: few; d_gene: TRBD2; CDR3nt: TGTGCCAGCAGCCACAAAGCGGGGGGCACAGATACGCAGTATTTT; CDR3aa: CASSHKAGGTDTQYF
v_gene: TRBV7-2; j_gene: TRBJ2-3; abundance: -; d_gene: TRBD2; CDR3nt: TGTGCCAGCAGCCACGGACTAGCGGTGGGAGCAGATACGCAGTATTTT; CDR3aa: CASSHGLAVGADTQYF
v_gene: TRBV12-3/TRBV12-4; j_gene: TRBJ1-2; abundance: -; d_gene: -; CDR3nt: TGTGCCAGCAGCTCCCGGAAGGGGCCTCGGAGGGGCTACACCTTC; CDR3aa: CASSSRKGPRRGYTF
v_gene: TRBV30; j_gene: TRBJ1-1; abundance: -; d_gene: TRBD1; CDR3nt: TGTGCCTGGAACCAACGGCAGGGGGCTAGAGGCACTGAAGCTTTCTTT; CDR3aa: CAWNQRQGARGTEAFF
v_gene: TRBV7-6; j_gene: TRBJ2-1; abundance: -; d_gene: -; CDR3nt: TGTGCCAGCAGCTTAGCCCCCCCGGGGGCCATCTACAATGAGCAGTTCTTC; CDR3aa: CASSLAPPGAIYNEQFF
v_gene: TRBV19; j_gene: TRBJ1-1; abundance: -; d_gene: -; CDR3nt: TGTGCCAGTAGTATCTTATTCAGGGTGAACACTGAAGCTTTCTTT; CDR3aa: CASSILFRVNTEAFF
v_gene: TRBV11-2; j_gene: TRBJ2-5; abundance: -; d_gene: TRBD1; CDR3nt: TGTGCCAGCAGCTTAGGGCCAGGACAGGGCCCCCAAGAGACCCAGTACTTC; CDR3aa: CASSLGPGQGPQETQYF
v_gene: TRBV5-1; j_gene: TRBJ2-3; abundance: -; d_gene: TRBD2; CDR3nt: TGCGCCAGCAGCATCGGGGGGGCAGATACGCAGTATTTT; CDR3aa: CASSIGGADTQYF
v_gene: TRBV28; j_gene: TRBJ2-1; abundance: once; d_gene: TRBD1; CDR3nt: TGTGCCACCGATGGACAGGGTTCTCACTTC; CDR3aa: CATDGQGSHF
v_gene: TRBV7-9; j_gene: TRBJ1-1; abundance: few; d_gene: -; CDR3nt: TGTGCCAGCAGCTTAGGAATCCCCGGCTTGAACACTGAAGCTTTCTTT; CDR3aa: CASSLGIPGLNTEAFF
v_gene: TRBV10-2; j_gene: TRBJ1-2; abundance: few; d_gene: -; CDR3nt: TGCGCCAGCTCCCCCGGGTCCGGAGGGGGGTATGGCTACACCTTC; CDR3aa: CASSPGSGGGYGYTF
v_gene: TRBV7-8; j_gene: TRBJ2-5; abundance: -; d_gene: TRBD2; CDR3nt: TGTGCCAGCAGCTTAGGGGTGGTAGCGGGAGGTGGGGAGACCCAGTACTTC; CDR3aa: CASSLGVVAGGGETQYF
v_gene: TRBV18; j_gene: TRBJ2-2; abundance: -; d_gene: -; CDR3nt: TGTGCCAGCTCACCACGCAGGGCCGACACCGGGGAGCTGTTTTTT; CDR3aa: CASSPRRADTGELFF
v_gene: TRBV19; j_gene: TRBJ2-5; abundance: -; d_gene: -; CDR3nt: TGTGCCAGTAGTCCGCCCGGGCTAGCTTGGGAGACCCAGTACTTC; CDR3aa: CASSPPGLAWETQYF
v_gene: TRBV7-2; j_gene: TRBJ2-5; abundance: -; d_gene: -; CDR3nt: TGTGCCAGCAGCTTATCCCACCACCAAGAGACCCAGTACTTC; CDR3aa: CASSLSHHQETQYF
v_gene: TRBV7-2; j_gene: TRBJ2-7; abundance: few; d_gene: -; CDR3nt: TGTGCCAGCAGCCCGGCAAGGGGGGGGGACAGGTCCCACGAGCAGTACTTC; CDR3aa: CASSPARGGDRSHEQYF
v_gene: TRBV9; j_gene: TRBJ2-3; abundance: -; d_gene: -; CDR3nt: TGTGCCAGCAGCGTAGAGGACTCCACAGATACGCAGTATTTT; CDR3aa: CASSVEDSTDTQYF
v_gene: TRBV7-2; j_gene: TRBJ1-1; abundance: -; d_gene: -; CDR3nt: TGTGCCAGCAGCTTTATCGCGGAAGCTTTCTTT; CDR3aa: CASSFIAEAFF
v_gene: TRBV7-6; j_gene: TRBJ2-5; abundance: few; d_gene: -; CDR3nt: TGTGCCAGCAGCCCCTCGGTAGCGGCCCAAGAGACCCAGTACTTC; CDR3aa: CASSPSVAAQETQYF
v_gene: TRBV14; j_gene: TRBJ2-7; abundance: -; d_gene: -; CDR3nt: TGTGCCAGCAGCCGAACAGGACTGATATCCTACGAGCAGTACTTC; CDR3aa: CASSRTGLISYEQYF